What follows are 27 T cell receptor beta chains derived from one specimen sequenced in a study of technical replicates of blood from a handful of donors. Data came from immunoSEQ multiplex PCR; TCRdb stores just in-frame clones and leaves some out. Of about 80,000 clones listed, 95% to 98% were seen once; the top ten hold around 0.15%. Material for sequencing was T cells isolated from PBMCs. These receptors all stem from a human donor in good health.

The chain has TRBV27 and TRBJ2-2; TRBD2 aligns across 14 bases. V dropped 5 bases and J dropped 8; count of bases not matched to a gene: 7. CDR1 is MNHEY and CDR2 is SMNVEV in the germline V gene (reference sequence). This CDR3 comprises 16 residues. The CDR3 nucleotides read TGTGCCAGCAGTGAGGGACTAGCGGGAGTCTGGGGGGAGCTGTTTTTT. It specifies CASSEGLAGVWGELFF.

This clone was counted a single time. The chain couples TRBV2 to TRBJ2-5; D is possibly TRBD2 (5 bases). The CDR3 is made up of 14 amino acids. Per germline, CDR1 SNHLY and CDR2 FYNNEI. V was cut by 11 bases and J by 2 bases, with 18 bases left in between. CDR3: CALRGLDGQETQYF. As DNA, the CDR3 is TGTGCCCTCAGAGGACTGGACGGTCAAGAGACCCAGTACTTC.

The V call is TRBV19, the J call TRBJ1-4; a weak D match, TRBD1 (5 bases). The germline CDR1 and CDR2 sequences are LNHDA and SQIVND (reference sequence). V shed 3 bases and J shed 0 bases, with 8 bases lying between them. The CDR3 sequence is 15 residues long. The CDR3 DNA reads as TGTGCCAGTAGTATGACACAGGCAACTAATGAAAAACTGTTTTTT. Protein: CASSMTQATNEKLFF. Full variable domain (remainder filled in from reference TRBV19 and TRBJ1-4): DGGITQSPKYLFRKEGQNVTLSCEQNLNHDAMYWYRQDPGQGLRLIYYSQIVNDFQKGDIAEGYSVSREKKESFPLTVTSAQKNPTAFYLCASSMTQATNEKLFFGSGTQLSVL.

This chain links TRBV5-6 with TRBJ2-2, with D possibly matching TRBD2 (5 bases). The CDR3 contains 17 residues. Germline assignment: CDR1 SGHDT and CDR2 YYEEEE. The V end was cut by 4 bases, the J end by 0 bases, with 16 bases between. CDR3 protein: CASSNGGIYANTGELFF. The CDR3 DNA follows: TGTGCCAGCAGCAACGGAGGCATTTACGCGAACACCGGGGAGCTGTTTTTT.

This rearrangement joins TRBV5-5 to TRBJ1-4; TRBD1 agrees at 7 bases. The germline V gene has CDR1 SGHKS and CDR2 YYEKEE (reference sequence). This CDR3 region has 16 residues. V trimming: 2 bases; J trimming: 2 bases; junction bases outside the gene matches: 6. CDR3 in DNA: TGTGCCAGCAGCTTTGGGTCAGGGGGGACTAATGAAAAACTGTTTTTT. The encoded protein is CASSFGSGGTNEKLFF.

This chain connects TRBV2 to TRBJ2-2; D perhaps matches TRBD1 (5 bases). This CDR3 is 13 amino acids long. The V gene lost 2 bases and the J gene lost 4 bases, with 5 bases spanning the gap. Germline values: CDR1 SNHLY, CDR2 FYNNEI. This chain's CDR3 is CASSERGTGELFF. The CDR3 region has the DNA TGTGCCAGCAGTGAAAGGGGCACCGGGGAGCTGTTTTTT.

V usage is TRBV4-1 and J usage is TRBJ2-3, with 8 bases matching TRBD2. The V gene end was trimmed by 0 bases and the J gene end by 1 base; junction bases not matched to a gene: 6. This CDR3 is built from 17 residues. CDR1 and CDR2 (germline): MGHRA, YSYEKL. The CDR3 is CASSQDRASGRTDTQYF. In nucleotides, the CDR3 is TGCGCCAGCAGCCAAGATAGGGCTAGCGGGCGCACAGATACGCAGTATTTT.

The chain links TRBV5-4 to TRBJ2-1, with D possibly TRBD2 on 5 matching bases. The CDR3 totals 16 residues. V was shortened by 0 bases and J by 0 bases, with 10 bases between the two germline ends. Germline loops: CDR1 SGHNT, CDR2 YYREEE (reference sequence). The CDR3 region has the DNA TGTGCCAGCAGCTTGGGAGCGGAACTCTCCTACAATGAGCAGTTCTTC. This codes for CASSLGAELSYNEQFF.

The CDR3 sequence: CASSQEGQGGDTQYF. CDR3 sequence (DNA): TGCGCCAGCAGCCAAGAGGGACAGGGGGGAGATACGCAGTATTTT. The chain couples TRBV4-1 to TRBJ2-3, with TRBD1 matching over 11 bases. With V trimmed by 0 bases and J by 5 bases, 1 base remained unmatched. The CDR3 is 15 residues long. Per the germline V gene, CDR1 is MGHRA and CDR2 is YSYEKL.

The rearrangement joins TRBV6-5 to TRBJ1-5, with D maybe TRBD1 (5 bases). Trimming removed 8 bases at V and 4 bases at J, with 12 bases between. CDR1 and CDR2 from the germline V gene are MNHEY and SVGAGI. The CDR3 length is 13 residues. As DNA, the CDR3 is TGTGCCAGCTCTTCAGGGCGTAATCAGCCCCAGCATTTT. It is translated as CASSSGRNQPQHF.

The V gene is TRBV7-2, the J gene TRBJ2-6, with D possibly TRBD1 on 5 matching bases. Germline V gives CDR1 SGHTA, CDR2 FQGNSA. Trimming took off 5 bases at V and 0 bases at J, with 11 bases between the two ends. The CDR3 totals 16 residues. The CDR3 DNA sequence: TGTGCCAGCAGCCCACGACAGTCCTCTGGGGCCAACGTCCTGACTTTC. It codes for CASSPRQSSGANVLTF.

The chain is built from TRBV7-9 and TRBJ2-7; 7 nucleotides match TRBD1. The V gene's germline CDR1 is SEHNR and CDR2 FQNEAQ (reference sequence). V was clipped by 1 base and J by 4 bases; unmatched bases: 7. The CDR3 has 15 amino acids. CDR3 region: CASSLEGQGVYEQYF. CDR3 DNA: TGTGCCAGCAGCTTAGAAGGTCAGGGGGTTTACGAGCAGTACTTC.

V usage is TRBV11-3 and J usage is TRBJ1-1; maybe TRBD1 (5 bases). The germline CDR1 and CDR2 sequences are SGHNT and YENEEA. Trimming removed 0 bases at V and 2 bases at J, with 7 bases between. The length of the CDR3 is 14 residues. The CDR3 DNA sequence: TGTGCCAGCAGCTTAGACGGGGGTAACACTGAAGCTTTCTTT. Translation: CASSLDGGNTEAFF.

The chain combines TRBV4-1 with TRBJ2-6; TRBD2 matches 12 bases. With V trimmed by 0 bases and J by 0 bases, 6 bases remained unmatched. CDR1 and CDR2 (germline): MGHRA, YSYEKL. The CDR3 has 20 residues. This CDR3 reads CASSQDRLAGGNSGANVLTF. CDR3 DNA sequence: TGCGCCAGCAGCCAAGATAGGCTAGCGGGGGGGAACTCTGGGGCCAACGTCCTGACTTTC.

The chain combines TRBV5-1 with TRBJ2-7, with 7 positions matching TRBD1. The CDR3 has 13 amino acids. J gave up 3 bases and V 4 bases, and 4 bases lay outside the gene matches. CDR1 and CDR2 (germline): SGHRS, YFSETQ. CDR3 DNA sequence: TGCGCCAGCAGCCCCACAGGGGACTACGAGCAGTACTTC. Amino acids: CASSPTGDYEQYF.

This sequence joins TRBV10-1 and TRBJ1-1, with D possibly TRBD1 on 5 matching bases. This CDR3 has 13 amino acids. Germline CDR1 and CDR2: WNHNN and SYGVQD (reference sequence). Trimming removed 3 bases from V and 6 bases from J, with 11 bases in between. DNA for the CDR3: TGCGCCAGCAGTGAAGGAACGGGGGCTGAAGCTTTCTTT. Translating it yields CASSEGTGAEAFF.

V gene TRBV10-2 combines with J gene TRBJ2-1; D may be TRBD2 (6 bases). Trimming removed 1 base at V and 9 bases at J, with 7 bases between. There are 12 residues in the CDR3. Germline CDR1 is WSHSY and CDR2 is SAAADI. The CDR3 DNA follows: TGCGCCAGCAGTGAGTTGGGGGGTGAGCAGTTCTTC. Translation gives CASSELGGEQFF.

V and J are TRBV7-9 and TRBJ2-7, with 7 bases matching TRBD2. The V segment lost 2 bases and the J segment 2 bases; nucleotides outside the gene matches: 3. The CDR3 spans 14 residues. Germline lookup yields CDR1 SEHNR and CDR2 FQNEAQ (reference sequence). The CDR3 sequence is CASSLSREAYEQYF. CDR3 nucleotide sequence: TGTGCCAGCAGCTTAAGTCGGGAGGCCTACGAGCAGTACTTC.

This chain joins TRBV27 and TRBJ1-1, with a possible D match to TRBD1 (5 bases). V lost 6 bases to trimming and J lost 1 base, with 9 bases between them. The germline V gene encodes CDR1 MNHEY and CDR2 SMNVEV (reference sequence). The CDR3 totals 13 residues. The CDR3 sequence: CASSLGGNTEAFF. The CDR3 DNA is TGTGCCAGCAGCCTGGGGGGGAACACTGAAGCTTTCTTT.

The chain carries TRBV6-1 and TRBJ1-6; 7 bases are shared with TRBD1. There are 14 residues in the CDR3. Germline CDR1 and CDR2: MNHNS and SASEGT. The V segment lost 6 bases and the J segment 6 bases; nucleotides outside the gene matches: 5. CDR3 amino acids: CASRSGTVNSPLHF. The CDR3 bases are TGTGCCAGCAGGTCCGGGACAGTTAATTCACCCCTCCACTTT.

The chain employs TRBV10-3 and TRBJ1-1; TRBD1 agrees at 7 bases. In germline, CDR1 is ENHRY, CDR2 SYGVKD. The CDR3 consists of 13 residues. J was trimmed by 1 base and V by 6 bases; bases with no gene match: 2. The CDR3 loop reads CAIRTGSNTEAFF. The CDR3 coding sequence is TGTGCCATCAGGACAGGGTCGAACACTGAAGCTTTCTTT.

J is TRBJ1-5 and V is TRBV30; the D gene is possibly TRBD1 (5 bases). Trimming took 0 bases from V and 1 from J, leaving 19 bases between them. The germline V gene has CDR1 GTSNPN and CDR2 SVGIG (reference sequence). CDR3 size: 18 residues. CDR3: CAWSVSLAGRRSNQPQHF. The DNA for the CDR3 is TGTGCCTGGAGTGTTTCCTTGGCGGGACGTCGGAGCAATCAGCCCCAGCATTTT.

The V gene is TRBV7-2, the J gene TRBJ2-1, with 8 nucleotides matching TRBD2. The CDR3 extends over 14 amino acids. The germline CDR1 and CDR2 sequences are SGHTA and FQGNSA. Losses at the gene ends were 1 base for V and 12 bases for J; bases not matched to a gene: 8. CDR3 loop: CASSLGTGGAGQFF. CDR3 sequence (DNA): TGTGCCAGCAGCTTAGGAACCGGGGGGGCCGGGCAGTTCTTC.

The genes are TRBV27 and TRBJ2-2, with D possibly being TRBD2 (5 bases). The CDR3 spans 14 residues. The V gene lost 6 bases and the J gene lost 2 bases, with 10 bases spanning the gap. Germline CDR1 reads MNHEY; CDR2 reads SMNVEV (reference sequence). The CDR3 DNA follows: TGTGCCAGCAGGCTCCGGACTAACACCGGGGAGCTGTTTTTT. It codes for CASRLRTNTGELFF.

The rearrangement links TRBV7-9 to TRBJ1-2; no clear D. V was clipped by 3 bases and J by 0 bases, with 14 bases between them. Germline V lookup: CDR1 SEHNR, CDR2 FQNEAQ (reference sequence). This CDR3 region has 16 residues. The CDR3 loop is CASSFAGGPSNYGYTF. DNA of the CDR3: TGTGCCAGCAGCTTCGCAGGTGGGCCCTCTAACTATGGCTACACCTTC.

The chain uses TRBV30 and TRBJ2-1; unclear D gene. The germline CDR1 and CDR2 sequences are GTSNPN and SVGIG (reference sequence). V lost 0 bases and J lost 7, with 10 bases in between. The CDR3 contains 13 residues. Written as DNA, the CDR3 is TGTGCCTGGAGTGTAGATCGTACAAATGAGCAGTTCTTC. This sequence encodes CAWSVDRTNEQFF.

The chain uses TRBV29-1 and TRBJ2-5; D is unclear. V shed 7 bases and J shed 4 bases, with 7 bases lying between them. Germline V gene lookup returns CDR1 SQVTM and CDR2 ANQGSEA. This CDR3 contains 10 residues. The CDR3 loop reads CSGGIETQYF. Here the CDR3 DNA reads TGCAGCGGAGGTATAGAGACCCAGTACTTC.